The next 21 T cell receptor beta chains were all read from a single sample in a study of T cells in Graves' hyperthyroidism and ophthalmopathy. RNA transcripts were the template for amplifying TCR beta CDR3 regions. The HTBI primer set served for first-round RT-PCR of the TCR CDR3. TCRdb used MiXCR to reprocess the multiplex PCR reads, holding one entry per CDR3 protein. The sample holds about 400,000 distinct CDR3 sequences, about 16% seen once. The sequenced material came from blood. These TCRs come from a woman aged 55-69 years with Graves' ophthalmopathy.

There are many counts of this clonotype. The V and J genes are TRBV29-1 and TRBJ2-1; D is unclear. Trimming left V 6 bases short and J 2 bases short, with 8 bases between. Germline CDR1 SQVTM, CDR2 ANQGSEA. The CDR3 consists of 12 residues. The chain's CDR3 is CSVLGPYNEQFF. The CDR3 bases are TGCAGCGTCCTCGGCCCCTACAATGAGCAGTTCTTC.

This clonotype has a count of ten or more. This chain uses TRBV5-1 with TRBJ2-7; D might be TRBD1 (6 bases). V lost 4 bases and J 6 bases, leaving 17 bases between the germline ends. CDR3 length: 14 amino acids. The germline V gene has CDR1 SGHRS and CDR2 YFSETQ. The CDR3 DNA reads as TGCGCCAGCAGCCCCGGGTCAGGGGCGGGCGAGCAGTACTTC. Its translation: CASSPGSGAGEQYF.

This clonotype has only one observation. A much more abundant neighbour one base away suggests this may be a read error. The chain combines TRBV29-1 with TRBJ2-5, with D perhaps given as TRBD1 or TRBD2 (6 bases each). V was shortened by 3 bases and J by 1 base, with 9 bases between the two germline ends. This CDR3 comprises 13 residues. The V gene's germline CDR1 is SQVTM and CDR2 ANQGSEA. Here the CDR3 DNA reads TGCAGCGTTGAGGGGGGCATCCAAGAGACCCAGTACTTC. It is translated as CSVEGGIQETQYF.

This clonotype was seen repeatedly, ten times or more. This chain connects TRBV28 to TRBJ2-7, with unresolved D. The CDR3 sequence is 12 residues long. Trimming stripped 8 bases from V and 3 bases from J, with 11 bases between. The germline gives CDR1 MDHEN, CDR2 SYDVKM. CDR3 sequence reads: CASLGSFYEQYF. CDR3 coding DNA: TGTGCCAGCTTGGGCAGCTTCTACGAGCAGTACTTC.

This clonotype was detected ten times or more. The chain has TRBV12-3 or TRBV12-4 and TRBJ2-6; 7 bases match TRBD1. The V and J ends lost 6 bases and 3 bases, in that order; junction bases with no gene match: 8. The CDR3 consists of 16 residues. The CDR3 protein is CASRQYRGGGANVLTF. The CDR3 bases are TGTGCCAGCAGACAGTACAGGGGCGGTGGGGCCAACGTCCTGACTTTC.

This clonotype was counted ten times or more. This chain joins TRBV2 and TRBJ2-7; 9 bases match TRBD2. The J segment lost 2 bases and the V segment lost 5 bases, leaving 10 bases of the junction unmatched. Germline lookup yields CDR1 SNHLY and CDR2 FYNNEI. The CDR3 loop spans 16 amino acids. The CDR3 is CASSTPASGVAYEQYF. The CDR3 DNA follows: TGTGCCAGCAGTACTCCCGCTAGCGGGGTCGCCTACGAGCAGTACTTC.

Many counts were recorded for this clonotype. CDR3 loop: CASSQRGGGSYEQYF. The CDR3 DNA follows: TGTGCCAGCAGCCAGCGAGGGGGGGGCTCCTACGAGCAGTACTTC. The chain recombines TRBV7-2 with TRBJ2-7; D possibly corresponds to TRBD2 (7 bases). V was trimmed by 5 bases and J by 0 bases, leaving 14 bases between them. Germline lookup yields CDR1 SGHTA and CDR2 FQGNSA. This CDR3 has 15 residues. Combining the CDR3 with reference TRBV7-2 and TRBJ2-7 gives the whole variable domain GAGVSQSPSNKVTEKGKDVELRCDPISGHTALYWYRQSLGQGLEFLIYFQGNSAPDKSGLPSDRFSAERTGGSVSTLTIQRTQQEDSAVYLCASSQRGGGSYEQYFGPGTRLTVT.

This clonotype occurred many times. The chain combines TRBV2 with TRBJ1-6; no clear D gene. Looked up from germline, CDR1 is SNHLY and CDR2 is FYNNEI. CDR3 length: 14 amino acids. V lost 4 bases and J lost 9, with 13 bases in between. This chain's CDR3 is CASSGRGRGSPLHF. The CDR3 DNA reads as TGTGCCAGCAGTGGGCGTGGGAGAGGTTCACCCCTCCACTTT. The full variable domain, in which reference TRBV2 and TRBJ1-6 provide the parts outside the CDR3, is EPEVTQTPSHQVTQMGQEVILRCVPISNHLYFYWYRQILGQKVEFLVSFYNNEISEKSEIFDDQFSVERPDGSNFTLKIRSTKLEDSAMYFCASSGRGRGSPLHFGNGTRLTVT.

A note on this clonotype: Since a much larger clone is just one base distant, this may be a read error. This rearrangement joins TRBV11-2 to TRBJ2-7; possible D gene TRBD2, 5 bases. Germline CDR1 and CDR2: SGHAT and FQNNGV. This CDR3 comprises 18 residues. Trimming pared 1 base from V and 8 bases from J, leaving 27 bases between. The CDR3 DNA follows: TGTGCCAGCAGCTTAGGTCAGTGGCTAGCCGCTACTTCCGACAAGCAGTACTTC. This sequence encodes CASSLGQWLAATSDKQYF.

Worth noting for this clonotype: This may be a read error, as it is one base from a much larger clone. The chain has TRBV29-1 and TRBJ2-5, with 8 nucleotides matching TRBD2. This CDR3 contains 14 residues. Germline V lookup: CDR1 SQVTM, CDR2 ANQGSEA. CDR3 residues: CGVLPAGGQETQYF. Written as DNA, the CDR3 is TGCGGCGTTCTCCCGGCGGGGGGCCAAGAGACCCAGTACTTC.

This clonotype has ten or more counts. The chain joins TRBV12-3 or TRBV12-4 to TRBJ2-1, with D hard to call. V was cut by 6 bases and J by 2 bases, with 23 bases left in between. The CDR3 sequence is 18 residues long. The CDR3 region has the DNA TGTGCCAGCAGCGGCCCGGGCCTTTCAAGGGCCCCCTACAATGAGCAGTTCTTC. Translation: CASSGPGLSRAPYNEQFF.

Many counts were recorded for this clonotype. This chain connects TRBV11-1 to TRBJ2-3; tentative D call: TRBD2 (6 bases). Germline assignment: CDR1 SGHAT and CDR2 FQDESV (reference sequence). The V end lost 0 bases, the J end lost 4 bases, and 11 bases lay between the germline ends. CDR3 length equals 15 residues. Here the CDR3 DNA reads TGTGCCAGCAGCTTAGCGCGCGGGAAGGCAGATACGCAGTATTTT. Residues: CASSLARGKADTQYF. Together with reference TRBV11-1 and TRBJ2-3, the CDR3 gives the full variable domain: EAEVAQSPRYKITEKSQAVAFWCDPISGHATLYWYRQILGQGPELLVQFQDESVVDDSQLPKDRFSAERLKGVDSTLKIQPAELGDSAMYLCASSLARGKADTQYFGPGTRLTVL.

This clonotype was seen at least ten times. The chain carries TRBV20-1 and TRBJ2-5; 12 positions agree with TRBD2. The V gene end was trimmed by 6 bases and the J gene end by 3 bases; junction bases not matched to a gene: 8. Germline CDR1 and CDR2: DFQATT and SNEGSKA (reference sequence). CDR3 size: 15 residues. As DNA, the CDR3 is TGCAGTGCACAAGGACTAGCGGGAAGGGAAGAGACCCAGTACTTC. Amino acid sequence: CSAQGLAGREETQYF.

In this sample, this clonotype turned up many times. The chain couples TRBV3-1 to TRBJ2-3; no firm D call. The CDR3 covers 14 residues. The germline V gene has CDR1 LGHDT and CDR2 YNNKEL (reference sequence). Trimming left V 6 bases short and J 2 bases short, with 12 bases between. The CDR3 loop reads CASSPRRFTDTQYF. The CDR3, as DNA: TGTGCCAGCAGTCCGAGGCGGTTCACAGATACGCAGTATTTT.

This clonotype was found many times. The genes are TRBV20-1 and TRBJ1-5; the match to TRBD1 covers 9 bases. The length of the CDR3 is 13 residues. Germline CDR1 DFQATT, CDR2 SNEGSKA (reference sequence). Here the CDR3 reads CNPQGAQGQPQHF. In DNA form, the CDR3 reads TGCAATCCACAGGGGGCTCAAGGTCAGCCCCAGCATTTT.

The sample holds many counts of this clonotype. The CDR3 coding sequence is TGTGCCAGCAGTCCGCGGCCCGCGGGCGAGCAGTACTTC. Translating gives CASSPRPAGEQYF. V usage is TRBV6-1 and J usage is TRBJ2-7, with a tentative D call TRBD2 (5 bases). This CDR3 is built from 13 residues. V was pared by 5 bases and J by 6 bases, with 14 bases between. CDR1 is MNHNS, CDR2 SASEGT, per germline.

This clonotype was counted many times. V usage is TRBV5-1 and J usage is TRBJ2-7; 14 positions match TRBD2. The CDR3 sequence is 18 residues long. Per germline, CDR1 SGHRS and CDR2 YFSETQ. V trimming: 2 bases; J trimming: 4 bases; junction bases outside the gene matches: 11. The DNA of the CDR3 is TGCGCCAGCAGCTTAGGGACTAGCGGGAGCCGTACGTCGTACGAGCAGTACTTC. Protein product: CASSLGTSGSRTSYEQYF.

This chain joins TRBV5-1 and TRBJ2-7; D is perhaps TRBD1 (8 bases). The CDR3 contains 14 residues. Germline V gene data show CDR1 as SGHRS and CDR2 as YFSETQ. V lost 2 bases and J 2 bases, leaving 11 bases between the germline ends. The CDR3 DNA follows: TGCGCCAGCAGCTTACAGGGGGGGACCTACGAGCAGTACTTC. It translates to CASSLQGGTYEQYF.

This clonotype was counted a few times. The rearrangement joins TRBV28 to TRBJ2-1; D not certain. The V end was cut by 6 bases, the J end by 9 bases, with 12 bases between. CDR1 is MDHEN, CDR2 SYDVKM, per germline. This CDR3 is built from 12 residues. The CDR3 nucleotides are TGTGCCAGCAGCTCGAACTCGGGTGAGCAGTTCTTC. It is translated as CASSSNSGEQFF.

This clonotype has at least ten counts. V and J are TRBV11-2 and TRBJ2-2; D uncertain. Trimming took 5 bases from V and 9 from J, leaving 10 bases between them. The CDR3 length is 12 residues. Germline V gives CDR1 SGHAT, CDR2 FQNNGV. The CDR3 DNA reads TGTGCCAGCAGCCACGCGATGTGGGAGCTGTTTTTT. Amino acids: CASSHAMWELFF. Looking up the rest from reference TRBV11-2 and TRBJ2-2 gives the full variable domain: EAGVAQSPRYKIIEKRQSVAFWCNPISGHATLYWYQQILGQGPKLLIQFQNNGVVDDSQLPKDRFSAERLKGVDSTLKIQPAKLEDSAVYLCASSHAMWELFFGEGSRLTVL.

The genes are TRBV20-1 and TRBJ2-1, with a tentative D call TRBD2 (6 bases). V gave up 6 bases and J gave up 4 bases, with 13 bases separating them. CDR1 is DFQATT and CDR2 is SNEGSKA in the germline V gene (reference sequence). This CDR3 region has 13 residues. CDR3 DNA sequence: TGCAGTGCGCCTGGGACTTCTTACAATGAGCAGTTCTTC. Amino acids: CSAPGTSYNEQFF.